This paragraph reports one TCR beta chain. The method was immunoSEQ multiplex PCR; TCRdb's version includes in-frame clones alone and lacks a portion of them. Of 80,000 to 90,000 clones in the sample, almost 85% were seen once. V shed 4 bases, J shed 5 bases, and the junction held 5 bases outside the gene matches. Germline CDR1 and CDR2: LGHDT and YNNKEL (reference sequence). This CDR3 is built from 15 residues. This specimen comes from a study of blood T cell repertoires in COVID-19. The chain carries TRBV3-1 (or the pseudogene TRBV3-2) and TRBJ2-1; TRBD2 matches 10 bases. This sequence originates from a woman of 80 years or more with acute or convalescent COVID-19. The sample comprised peripheral blood. The CDR3 DNA reads as TGTGCCAGCAGCCCATGGACTAGCGGTAACAATGAGCAGTTCTTC. Its protein product is CASSPWTSGNNEQFF.